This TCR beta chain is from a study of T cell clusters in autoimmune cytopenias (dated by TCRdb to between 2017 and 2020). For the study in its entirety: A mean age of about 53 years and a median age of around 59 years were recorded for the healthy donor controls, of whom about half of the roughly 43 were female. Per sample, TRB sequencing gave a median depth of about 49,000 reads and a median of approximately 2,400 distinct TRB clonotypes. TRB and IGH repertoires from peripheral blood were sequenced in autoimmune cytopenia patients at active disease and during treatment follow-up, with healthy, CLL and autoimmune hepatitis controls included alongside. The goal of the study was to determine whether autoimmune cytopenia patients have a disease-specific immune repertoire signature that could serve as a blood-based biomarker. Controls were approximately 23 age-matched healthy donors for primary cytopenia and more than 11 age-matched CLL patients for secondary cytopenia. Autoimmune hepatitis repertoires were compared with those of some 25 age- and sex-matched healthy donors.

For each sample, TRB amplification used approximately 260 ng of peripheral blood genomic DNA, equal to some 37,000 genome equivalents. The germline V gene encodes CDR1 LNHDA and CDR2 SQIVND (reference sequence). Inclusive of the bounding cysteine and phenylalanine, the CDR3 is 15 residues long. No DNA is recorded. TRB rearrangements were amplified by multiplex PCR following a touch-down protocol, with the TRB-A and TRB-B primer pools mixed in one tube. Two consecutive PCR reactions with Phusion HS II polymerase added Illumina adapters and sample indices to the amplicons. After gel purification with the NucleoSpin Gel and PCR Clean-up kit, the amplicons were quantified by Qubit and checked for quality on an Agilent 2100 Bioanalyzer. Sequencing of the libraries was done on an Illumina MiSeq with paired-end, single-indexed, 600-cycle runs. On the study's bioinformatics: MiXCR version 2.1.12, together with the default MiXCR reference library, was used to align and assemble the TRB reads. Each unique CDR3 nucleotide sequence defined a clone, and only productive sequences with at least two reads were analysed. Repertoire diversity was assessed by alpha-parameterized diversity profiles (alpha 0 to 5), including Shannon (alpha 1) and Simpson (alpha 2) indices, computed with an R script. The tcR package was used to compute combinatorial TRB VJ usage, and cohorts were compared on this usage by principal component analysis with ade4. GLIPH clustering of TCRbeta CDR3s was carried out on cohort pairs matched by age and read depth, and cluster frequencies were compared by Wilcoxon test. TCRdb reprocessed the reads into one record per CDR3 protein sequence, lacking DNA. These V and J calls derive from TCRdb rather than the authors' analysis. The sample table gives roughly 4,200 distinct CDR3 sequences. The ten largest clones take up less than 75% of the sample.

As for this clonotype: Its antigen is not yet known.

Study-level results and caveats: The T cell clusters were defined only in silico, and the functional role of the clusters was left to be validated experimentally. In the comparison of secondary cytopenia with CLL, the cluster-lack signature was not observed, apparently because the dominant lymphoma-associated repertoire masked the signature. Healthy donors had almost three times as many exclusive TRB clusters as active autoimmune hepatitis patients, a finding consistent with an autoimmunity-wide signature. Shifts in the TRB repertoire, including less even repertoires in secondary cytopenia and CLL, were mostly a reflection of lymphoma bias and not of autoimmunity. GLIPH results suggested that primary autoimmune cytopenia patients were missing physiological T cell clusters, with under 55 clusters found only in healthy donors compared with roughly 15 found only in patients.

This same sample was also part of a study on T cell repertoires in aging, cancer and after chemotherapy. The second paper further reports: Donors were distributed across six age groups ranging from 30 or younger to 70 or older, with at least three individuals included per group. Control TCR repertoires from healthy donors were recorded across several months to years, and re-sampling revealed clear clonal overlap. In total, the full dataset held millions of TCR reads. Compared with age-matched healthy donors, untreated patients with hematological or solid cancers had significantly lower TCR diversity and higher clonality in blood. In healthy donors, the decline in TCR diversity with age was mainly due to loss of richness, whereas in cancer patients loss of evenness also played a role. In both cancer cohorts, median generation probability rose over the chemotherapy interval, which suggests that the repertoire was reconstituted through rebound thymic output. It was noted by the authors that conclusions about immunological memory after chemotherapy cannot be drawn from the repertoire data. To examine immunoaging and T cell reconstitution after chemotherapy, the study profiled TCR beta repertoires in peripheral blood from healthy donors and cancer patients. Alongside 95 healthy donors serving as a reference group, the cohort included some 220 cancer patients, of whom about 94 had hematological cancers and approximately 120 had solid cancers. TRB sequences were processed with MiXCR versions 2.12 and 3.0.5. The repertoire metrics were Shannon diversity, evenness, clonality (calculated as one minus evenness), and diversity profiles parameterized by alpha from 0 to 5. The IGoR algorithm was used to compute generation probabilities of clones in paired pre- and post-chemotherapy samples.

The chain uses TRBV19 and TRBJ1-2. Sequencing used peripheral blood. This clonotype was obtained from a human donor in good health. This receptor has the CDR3 CASSAGSMANYGYTF.